Listed here is a single T cell receptor beta chain. Trimming at V came to 2 bases and at J to 3 bases, leaving 1 base not matched to a gene. The germline V gene encodes CDR1 SGHAT and CDR2 FQNNGV. The CDR3 has 15 amino acids. Assay: immunoSEQ multiplex PCR; the TCRdb copy retains only in-frame clones and omits some. Of fewer than 50,000 clones in the sample, roughly 85% are singletons; the top ten hold under 6%. This record belongs to a study of memory CD4+ T cells and cytomegalovirus serostatus. Study overall: Donors were healthy Belgian adults, fewer than ten CMV seropositive and approximately 25 seronegative.

The sort gate was single viable CD3+CD4+CD8-CD45RO+ cells for memory CD4+ T cells. The V gene is TRBV11-2, the J gene TRBJ2-1, with 10 positions matching TRBD2. Sequencing input: memory CD4+ T cells from blood. The source is an adult in good health and CMV-seropositive. The CDR3 sequence is CASSLLAGGYNEQFF. The CDR3 bases are TGTGCCAGCAGCTTATTAGCGGGAGGCTACAATGAGCAGTTCTTC. Full variable domain (outside the CDR3, taken from reference TRBV11-2 and TRBJ2-1): EAGVAQSPRYKIIEKRQSVAFWCNPISGHATLYWYQQILGQGPKLLIQFQNNGVVDDSQLPKDRFSAERLKGVDSTLKIQPAKLEDSAVYLCASSLLAGGYNEQFFGPGTRLTVL.